These T cell receptor beta chains were read from a single sample in a study of blood T cell repertoires in COVID-19. TCRdb keeps only in-frame clones here, not all; method: immunoSEQ multiplex PCR. The sample lists 150,000 or so clones, around 87% occurring once. The sample comprised peripheral blood. The receptors were gathered from a man between 60 and 75 years old with COVID-19, enrolled during active disease. Each CDR3 is given with its conserved first and last residue. A D gene is named only where the DNA matches it firmly. The size field is filled for only some rows; it gives once, few, many or a size class.

clone_size,d_call,cdr3_length,v_call,j_call,cdr3_aa,cdr3_nt
-,-,15,TRBV18,TRBJ1-4,CASSPPKGANEKLFF,TGTGCCAGCTCACCACCGAAAGGGGCTAATGAAAAACTGTTTTTT
-,-,15,TRBV19,TRBJ2-7,CASSIYGLDTYEQYF,TGTGCCAGTAGTATTTACGGACTTGATACCTACGAGCAGTACTTC
-,-,15,TRBV20-1,TRBJ1-2,CSAIDQGHNNYGYTF,TGCAGTGCTATTGACCAGGGGCATAATAACTATGGCTACACCTTC
-,-,11,TRBV9,TRBJ1-2,CASSGARGYTF,TGTGCCAGCAGTGGGGCGCGGGGCTACACCTTC
-,TRBD2,14,TRBV5-1,TRBJ2-3,CASTPSGSTDTQYF,TGCGCCAGCACCCCTAGCGGTAGCACAGATACGCAGTATTTT
-,TRBD1,16,TRBV7-3,TRBJ1-6,CASSQTGTGHNSPLHF,TGTGCCAGCAGTCAGACCGGGACAGGGCATAATTCACCCCTCCACTTT
-,TRBD1,14,TRBV9,TRBJ2-7,CASSRLQGPYEQYF,TGTGCCAGCAGCAGACTACAGGGGCCCTACGAGCAGTACTTC
-,-,15,TRBV5-1,TRBJ1-4,CASSFGGLGNEKLFF,TGCGCCAGCAGCTTTGGGGGACTTGGCAATGAAAAACTGTTTTTT
-,-,15,TRBV5-1,TRBJ1-1,CASSLAKGSATEAFF,TGCGCCAGCAGCTTGGCCAAGGGGTCGGCCACTGAAGCTTTCTTT
-,TRBD1,13,TRBV7-9,TRBJ1-1,CASSGTDNTEAFF,TGTGCCAGCAGCGGGACAGATAACACTGAAGCTTTCTTT
-,-,13,TRBV12-3/TRBV12-4,TRBJ1-2,CASGITANYGYTF,TGTGCCAGCGGAATAACAGCTAACTATGGCTACACCTTC
-,TRBD2,14,TRBV2,TRBJ2-7,CASRTSELHYEQYF,TGTGCCAGCAGAACTAGCGAACTCCACTACGAGCAGTACTTC
-,-,15,TRBV28,TRBJ2-7,CASSPGQRRSYEQYF,TGTGCCAGCAGCCCCGGACAGCGCCGCTCCTACGAGCAGTACTTC
-,TRBD1,14,TRBV6-5,TRBJ2-3,CASIKGARTDTQYF,TGTGCCAGCATTAAGGGGGCCCGCACAGATACGCAGTATTTT
-,TRBD1,17,TRBV11-3,TRBJ2-5,CASSLVGTGGVQETQYF,TGTGCCAGCAGCTTAGTGGGGACAGGGGGCGTACAAGAGACCCAGTACTTC
-,-,16,TRBV28,TRBJ1-5,CASSLGGRRGNQPQHF,TGTGCCAGCAGTTTGGGGGGGCGGAGGGGAAATCAGCCCCAGCATTTT
-,TRBD1,17,TRBV24-1,TRBJ2-6,CATSAGGPFSGANVLTF,TGTGCCACCAGTGCAGGGGGCCCCTTCTCTGGGGCCAACGTCCTGACTTTC
-,-,14,TRBV28,TRBJ1-2,CASKPRAGNYGYTF,TGTGCCAGCAAACCCAGAGCAGGGAACTATGGCTACACCTTC
-,-,13,TRBV6-6,TRBJ1-5,CASSYDSTQAQHF,TGTGCCAGCAGTTACGACAGCACCCAGGCCCAGCATTTT
-,TRBD1,13,TRBV27,TRBJ2-7,CASSRQGTYEQYF,TGTGCCAGCAGTCGACAGGGAACCTACGAGCAGTACTTC
-,-,15,TRBV18,TRBJ2-6,CASSPGQLGANVLTF,TGTGCCAGCTCACCAGGGCAGTTAGGGGCCAACGTCCTGACTTTC
-,TRBD1,14,TRBV7-7,TRBJ1-4,CASSLGTGVEKLFF,TGTGCTAGCAGCTTAGGGACAGGGGTTGAAAAACTGTTTTTT
-,TRBD2,15,TRBV10-3,TRBJ2-1,CAISEGGGSYNEQFF,TGTGCCATCAGTGAGGGGGGGGGCTCCTACAATGAGCAGTTCTTC
-,TRBD1,13,TRBV19,TRBJ1-1,CASSTSTGNGAFF,TGTGCCAGTAGTACCTCGACAGGGAACGGTGCTTTCTTT
-,-,11,TRBV6-1,TRBJ2-7,CASSQTYEQYF,TGTGCCAGCAGTCAGACCTACGAGCAGTACTTC
-,-,17,TRBV28,TRBJ1-4,CASSLAQGRATNEKLFF,TGTGCCAGCAGTTTAGCACAGGGAAGAGCAACTAATGAAAAACTGTTTTTT
-,TRBD1,15,TRBV27,TRBJ1-6,CASSPGTGGSSPLHF,TGTGCCAGCAGTCCTGGGACAGGGGGCTCTTCACCCCTCCACTTT
-,TRBD1,15,TRBV9,TRBJ2-1,CASSLRGTGPNEQFF,TGTGCCAGCAGCCTACGAGGGACAGGCCCTAATGAGCAGTTCTTC
-,TRBD2,17,TRBV7-9,TRBJ2-3,CASSLGGTSGSTDTQYF,TGTGCCAGCAGCCTGGGAGGGACTAGCGGTAGCACAGATACGCAGTATTTT
-,TRBD1,16,TRBV7-8,TRBJ1-5,CASSLRQGDSNQPQHF,TGTGCCAGCAGCTTACGCCAGGGGGATAGCAATCAGCCCCAGCATTTT
-,-,16,TRBV9,TRBJ1-1,CASSGRMGAGNTEAFF,TGTGCCAGCAGCGGGAGGATGGGGGCGGGGAACACTGAAGCTTTCTTT
-,-,14,TRBV2,TRBJ1-5,CASSQGGGGQPQHF,TGTGCCAGCAGTCAAGGGGGGGGAGGCCAGCCCCAGCATTTT
-,-,15,TRBV7-9,TRBJ1-3,CASSLLLSSGNTIYF,TGTGCCAGCAGCTTACTTCTAAGCTCTGGAAACACCATATATTTT
-,-,15,TRBV5-1,TRBJ2-1,CASSLGATDNNEQFF,TGCGCCAGCAGCTTGGGTGCGACAGATAACAATGAGCAGTTCTTC
-,TRBD2,13,TRBV5-1,TRBJ2-2,CASSVTSGGELFF,TGCGCCAGCAGCGTAACTAGCGGCGGGGAGCTGTTTTTT
-,-,14,TRBV25-1,TRBJ1-2,CASSEWRVNYGYTF,TGTGCCAGCAGTGAATGGAGGGTAAACTATGGCTACACCTTC
-,TRBD1,16,TRBV24-1,TRBJ2-1,CATSDQTGGSYNEQFF,TGTGCCACCAGTGACCAGACAGGGGGATCCTACAATGAGCAGTTCTTC
-,-,14,TRBV21-1,TRBJ2-5,CASSKGEGRETQYF,TGTGCCAGCAGCAAAGGAGAGGGTCGAGAGACCCAGTACTTC
once,TRBD1,15,TRBV10-3,TRBJ1-2,CAISESPGGSYGYTF,TGTGCCATCAGTGAGTCGCCAGGGGGCAGCTATGGCTACACCTTC
-,TRBD1,15,TRBV2,TRBJ2-2,CASTWDSSNTGELFF,TGTGCCAGCACGTGGGACAGCTCGAACACCGGGGAGCTGTTTTTT
-,-,14,TRBV5-1,TRBJ2-7,CASGWTGDSYEQYF,TGCGCCAGCGGATGGACGGGGGATTCCTACGAGCAGTACTTC
-,TRBD1,15,TRBV5-5,TRBJ2-3,CASSLIEGATDTQYF,TGTGCCAGCAGCTTGATCGAGGGGGCTACAGATACGCAGTATTTT